The 3 T cell receptor beta chains presented below share a single source sample, sequenced in a study of T-cell memory formation after mild COVID-19. TCRdb itself ran the 5' RACE reads through MiXCR, one entry per CDR3 protein. The top ten clones hold roughly 3.8% of a sample with 150,000 to 200,000 distinct CDR3 sequences, approximately 10% of them seen once. Sequencing was performed on PBMCs or a T cell subset sorted from them (not recorded which). The source is a young man who had mild COVID-19 (a few samples of this study predate the infection). Cell type and time point are not known.

The V and J genes are TRBV2 and TRBJ2-3, with D unclear. The CDR3 is 12 residues long. V shed 7 bases and J shed 2 bases, with 7 bases lying between them. Germline CDR1 SNHLY, CDR2 FYNNEI. The CDR3 loop is CASNGLTDTQYF. CDR3 nucleotides: TGTGCCAGCAACGGGCTCACAGATACGCAGTATTTT.

This chain joins TRBV7-8 and TRBJ2-5; tentative D call: TRBD2 (6 bases). Germline V gives CDR1 SGHVS, CDR2 FQNEAQ. CDR3 length: 15 residues. Trimming shortened V by 1 base and J by 1 base, and 10 bases separated the two germline ends. The CDR3: CASSLGVSGQETQYF. The CDR3 region has the DNA TGTGCCAGCAGCTTAGGGGTTAGCGGCCAAGAGACCCAGTACTTC.

In this sample, this clonotype turned up a few times. The V call is TRBV7-3, the J call TRBJ2-7, with 7 nucleotides matching TRBD2. V was pared by 3 bases and J by 7 bases, with 6 bases of the junction left unmatched. Germline CDR1 is SGHTA and CDR2 is FQGTGA. This CDR3 spans 13 amino acids. CDR3 loop: CASSFAGVEEQYF. CDR3 bases: TGTGCCAGCAGCTTCGCGGGGGTGGAGGAGCAGTACTTC.